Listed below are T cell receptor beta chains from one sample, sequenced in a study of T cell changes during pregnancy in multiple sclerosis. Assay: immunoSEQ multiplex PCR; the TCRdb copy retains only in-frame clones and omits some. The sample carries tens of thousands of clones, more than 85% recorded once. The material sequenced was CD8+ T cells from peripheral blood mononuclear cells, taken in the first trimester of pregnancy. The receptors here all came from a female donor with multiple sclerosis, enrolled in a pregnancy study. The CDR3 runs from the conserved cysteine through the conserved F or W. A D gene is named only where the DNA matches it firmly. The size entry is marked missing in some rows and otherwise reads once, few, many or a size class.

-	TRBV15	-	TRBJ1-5	TGTGCCACCAGCAGAGCGAGGGTATTGAGCAATCAGCCCCAGCATTTT	CATSRARVLSNQPQHF
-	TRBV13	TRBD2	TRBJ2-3	TGTGCCAGCAGCTTCGTTTTACCGGGACTAGCGGGAGAATCGGGAGATACGCAGTATTTT	CASSFVLPGLAGESGDTQYF
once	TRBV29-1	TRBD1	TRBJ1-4	TGCAGCGTTGAAGATCTTCTGGGACAGTCACTGTTTTTT	CSVEDLLGQSLFF
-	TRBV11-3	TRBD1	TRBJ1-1	TGTGCCAGCAGCACTCGGACAGGGAACACTGAAGCTTTCTTT	CASSTRTGNTEAFF
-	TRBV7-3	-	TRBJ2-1	TGTGCCAGCAGTCTCCAGGGGGGCCCTTACAATGAGCAGTTCTTC	CASSLQGGPYNEQFF
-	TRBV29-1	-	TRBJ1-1	TGCAGCGTTGACCCCAATTACACTGAAGCTTTCTTT	CSVDPNYTEAFF
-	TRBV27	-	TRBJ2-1	TGTGCCAGCAGAGAGGTTAACAATGAGCAGTTCTTC	CASREVNNEQFF
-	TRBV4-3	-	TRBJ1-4	TGCGCCAGCAGCCAAGACAGGGTTCGGGAAAAACTGTTTTTT	CASSQDRVREKLFF
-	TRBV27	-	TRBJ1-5	TGTGCCAGCAGTTTACGGGGGGATAGCAATCAGCCCCAGCATTTT	CASSLRGDSNQPQHF
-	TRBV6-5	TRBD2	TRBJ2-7	TGTGCCAGCAGTTACAGGCTAGCGGGGTCCTACGAGCAGTACTTC	CASSYRLAGSYEQYF
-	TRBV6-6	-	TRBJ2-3	TGTGCCAGCAGTTACCGCCCGGCGGAGAGCACAGATACGCAGTATTTT	CASSYRPAESTDTQYF
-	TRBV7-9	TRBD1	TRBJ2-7	TGTGCCAGCAGCTTAGAAGGGACAGGCTACGAGCAGTACTTC	CASSLEGTGYEQYF
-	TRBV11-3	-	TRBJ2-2	TGTGCCAGCAGGCCCCGAGGGATAGACGGGGAGCTGTTTTTT	CASRPRGIDGELFF
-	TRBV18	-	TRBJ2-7	TGTGCCAGCTCACCACCGAGTTGGTCCACGACTAGGGTCGAGCAGTACTTC	CASSPPSWSTTRVEQYF
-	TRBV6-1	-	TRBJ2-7	TGTGCCAGCAGTGGCTACGAGCAGTACTTC	CASSGYEQYF
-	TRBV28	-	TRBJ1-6	TGTGCCAGCAGTTTAACAGGGTCTTCACCCCTCCACTTT	CASSLTGSSPLHF
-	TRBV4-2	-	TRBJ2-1	TGTGCCAGCAGCCAAGACAACGGGGTCCCTTACAATGAGCAGTTCTTC	CASSQDNGVPYNEQFF
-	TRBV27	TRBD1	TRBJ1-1	TGTGCCAGCAGTTTAGGAGACAGGGGGGGTACTGAAGCTTTCTTT	CASSLGDRGGTEAFF